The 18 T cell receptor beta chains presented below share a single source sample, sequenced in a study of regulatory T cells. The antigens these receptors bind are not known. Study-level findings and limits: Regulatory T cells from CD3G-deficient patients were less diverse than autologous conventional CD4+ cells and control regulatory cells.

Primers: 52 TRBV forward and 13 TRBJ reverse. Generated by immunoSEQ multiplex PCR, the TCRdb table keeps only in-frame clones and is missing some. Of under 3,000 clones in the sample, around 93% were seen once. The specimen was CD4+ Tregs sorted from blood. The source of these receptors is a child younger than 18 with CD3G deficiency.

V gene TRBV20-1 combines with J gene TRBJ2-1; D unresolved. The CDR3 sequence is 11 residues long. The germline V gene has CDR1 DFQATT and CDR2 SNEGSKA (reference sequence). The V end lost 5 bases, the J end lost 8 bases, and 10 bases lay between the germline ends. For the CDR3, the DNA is TGCAGTGCTCCGACTGCCCATGAGCAGTTCTTC. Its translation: CSAPTAHEQFF.

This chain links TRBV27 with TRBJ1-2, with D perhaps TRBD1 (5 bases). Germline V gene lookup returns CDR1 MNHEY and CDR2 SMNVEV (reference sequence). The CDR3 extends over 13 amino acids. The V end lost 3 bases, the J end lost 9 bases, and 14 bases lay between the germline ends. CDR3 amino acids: CASSFSGGLRYTF. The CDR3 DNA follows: TGTGCCAGCAGTTTTTCCGGGGGTTTGCGCTACACCTTC.

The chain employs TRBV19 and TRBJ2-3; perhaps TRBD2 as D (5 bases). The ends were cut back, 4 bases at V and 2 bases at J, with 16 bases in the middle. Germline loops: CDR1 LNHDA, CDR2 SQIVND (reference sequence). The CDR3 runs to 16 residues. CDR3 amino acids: CASSRRAAEFTDTQYF. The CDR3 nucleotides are TGTGCCAGTAGTAGAAGGGCAGCGGAATTCACAGATACGCAGTATTTT.

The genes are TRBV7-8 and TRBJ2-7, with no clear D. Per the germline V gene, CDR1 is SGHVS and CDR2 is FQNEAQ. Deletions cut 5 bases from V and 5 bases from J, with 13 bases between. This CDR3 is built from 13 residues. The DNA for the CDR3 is TGTGCCAGCAGCCCCCCAAAAAGCCACGAGCAGTACTTC. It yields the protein CASSPPKSHEQYF.

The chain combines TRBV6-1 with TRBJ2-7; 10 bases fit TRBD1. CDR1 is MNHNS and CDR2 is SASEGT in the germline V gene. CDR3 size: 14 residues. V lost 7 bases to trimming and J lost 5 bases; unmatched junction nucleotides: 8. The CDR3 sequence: CASTGGTGVHEQYF. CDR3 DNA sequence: TGTGCCAGCACTGGCGGGACAGGGGTTCACGAGCAGTACTTC.

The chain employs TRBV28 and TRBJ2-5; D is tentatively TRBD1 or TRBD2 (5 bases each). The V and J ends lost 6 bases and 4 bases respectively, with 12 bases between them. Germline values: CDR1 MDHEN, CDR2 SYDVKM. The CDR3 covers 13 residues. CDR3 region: CASSRRERETQYF. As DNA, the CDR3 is TGTGCCAGCAGCCGCAGGGAGCGAGAGACCCAGTACTTC.

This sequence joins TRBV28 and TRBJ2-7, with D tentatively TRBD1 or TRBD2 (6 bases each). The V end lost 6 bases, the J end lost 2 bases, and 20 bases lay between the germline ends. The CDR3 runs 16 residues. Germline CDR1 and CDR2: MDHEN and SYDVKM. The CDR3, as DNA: TGTGCCAGCAGCAGATACGCGGGGACAATTACCTACGAGCAGTACTTC. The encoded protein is CASSRYAGTITYEQYF.

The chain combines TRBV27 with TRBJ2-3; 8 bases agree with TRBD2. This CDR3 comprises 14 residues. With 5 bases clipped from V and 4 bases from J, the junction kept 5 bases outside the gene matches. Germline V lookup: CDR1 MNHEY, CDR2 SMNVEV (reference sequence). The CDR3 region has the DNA TGTGCCAGCAGTCGGAGCGGGAGCGCAGATACGCAGTATTTT. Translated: CASSRSGSADTQYF.

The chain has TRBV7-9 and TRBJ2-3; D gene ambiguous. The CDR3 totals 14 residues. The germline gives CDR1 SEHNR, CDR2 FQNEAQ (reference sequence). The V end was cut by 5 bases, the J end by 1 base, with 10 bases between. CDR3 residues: CASSLTAGTDTQYF. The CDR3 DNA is TGTGCCAGCAGCCTCACAGCTGGCACAGATACGCAGTATTTT.

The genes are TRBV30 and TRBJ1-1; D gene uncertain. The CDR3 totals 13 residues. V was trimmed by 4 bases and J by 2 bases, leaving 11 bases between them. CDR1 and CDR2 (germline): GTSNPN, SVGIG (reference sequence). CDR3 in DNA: TGTGCCTGGAAGCCTGGGTTTAACACTGAAGCTTTCTTT. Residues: CAWKPGFNTEAFF.

The CDR3 coding sequence is TGTGCCAGCAGCTCCAGTAAGGCCTACGAGCAGTACTTC. The encoded protein is CASSSSKAYEQYF. V is TRBV5-4 and J is TRBJ2-7; D is ambiguous. The germline V gene has CDR1 SGHNT and CDR2 YYREEE (reference sequence). Trimming shortened V by 3 bases and J by 2 bases, and 9 bases separated the two germline ends. The CDR3 has 13 residues.

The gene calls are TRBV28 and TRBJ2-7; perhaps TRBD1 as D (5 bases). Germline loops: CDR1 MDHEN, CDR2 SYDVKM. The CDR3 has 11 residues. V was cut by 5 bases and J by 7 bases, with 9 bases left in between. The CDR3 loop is CASSLGEEQYF. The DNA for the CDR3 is TGTGCCAGCAGTCTAGGGGAAGAGCAGTACTTC.

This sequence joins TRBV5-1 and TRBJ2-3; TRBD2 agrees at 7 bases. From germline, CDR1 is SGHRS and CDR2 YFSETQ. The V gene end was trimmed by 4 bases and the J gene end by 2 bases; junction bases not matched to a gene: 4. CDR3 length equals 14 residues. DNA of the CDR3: TGCGCCAGCAGCCTAGCGGACTTCACAGATACGCAGTATTTT. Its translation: CASSLADFTDTQYF.

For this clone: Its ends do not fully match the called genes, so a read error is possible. Written as DNA, the CDR3 is TGTGCCAGTAGTAGGACTAGCGGGAGCTACGATGAGCAGTTCTTC. Its translation is CASSRTSGSYDEQFF. This chain links TRBV19 with TRBJ2-1, with 13 nucleotides matching TRBD2. The germline CDR1 and CDR2 sequences are LNHDA and SQIVND (reference sequence). The CDR3 is 15 amino acids.

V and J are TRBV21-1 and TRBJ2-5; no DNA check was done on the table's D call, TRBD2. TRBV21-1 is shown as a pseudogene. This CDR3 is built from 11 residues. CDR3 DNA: TGTGCCAGCACCCTAGAAGAGACCCAGTACTTC. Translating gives CASTLEETQYF.

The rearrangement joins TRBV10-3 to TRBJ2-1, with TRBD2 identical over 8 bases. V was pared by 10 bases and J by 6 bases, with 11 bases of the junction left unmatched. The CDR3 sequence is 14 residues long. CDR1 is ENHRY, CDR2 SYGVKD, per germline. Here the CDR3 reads CATSDGRAGNEQFF. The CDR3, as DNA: TGTGCCACCTCTGACGGGAGGGCGGGCAATGAGCAGTTCTTC.

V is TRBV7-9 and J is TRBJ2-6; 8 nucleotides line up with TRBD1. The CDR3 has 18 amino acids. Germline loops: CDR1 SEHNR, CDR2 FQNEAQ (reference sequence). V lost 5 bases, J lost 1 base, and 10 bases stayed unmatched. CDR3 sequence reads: CASSPGQGDLSGANVLTF. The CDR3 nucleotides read TGTGCCAGCAGCCCAGGACAGGGTGATTTATCTGGGGCCAACGTCCTGACTTTC.

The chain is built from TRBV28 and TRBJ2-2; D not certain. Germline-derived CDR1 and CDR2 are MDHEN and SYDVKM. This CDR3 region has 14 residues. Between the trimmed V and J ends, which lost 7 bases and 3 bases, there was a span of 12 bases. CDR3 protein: CASKPARYTGELFF. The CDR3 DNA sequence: TGTGCCAGCAAACCGGCCAGATACACCGGGGAGCTGTTTTTT.